The source of this TCR beta chain is a study of blood T cell repertoires in COVID-19. The participants were between about 18 and 90 years old and came from roughly 24 US areas. Cohorts were based on clinical histories the participants reported. Cohort 3 donors were reported recovered after two negative PCRs, clearance, or symptom resolution. Source study methods: Using reference gene primer amplification, nucleated cell counts were estimated. Measured with immunoSEQ multiplex PCR; TCRdb has only the in-frame clones, and not every one. D and trimming were read from the DNA, whereas the V and J calls and clone size are those reported in that table. The sample lists some 270,000 clones, roughly 91% occurring once. V was shortened by 1 base and J by 4 bases, with 14 bases between the two germline ends. Per the germline V gene, CDR1 is SGHRS and CDR2 is YFSETQ. The CDR3 is made up of 16 amino acids.

Sequencing used PBMCs or T cells enriched from blood (not recorded which). The receptor comes from a woman aged 55-75 years who had recovered from COVID-19. The J gene is TRBJ2-2, the V gene TRBV5-1; D unresolved. CDR3 protein: CASSLNGPKSTGELFF. The CDR3 nucleotides read TGCGCCAGCAGCTTGAATGGGCCCAAATCCACCGGGGAGCTGTTTTTT.